This TCR beta chain was found in a study of OX40 agonist ivuxolimab in advanced cancers. Study summary: It was ivuxolimab, an agonistic anti-OX40 (CD134) antibody, that patients were treated with. Overall study findings and caveats: With doses of 0.1-3.0 mg/kg, partial responders showed among the lowest clonal expansion. The authors also found low normalized T-cell clonal expansion in some nonresponders.

Libraries were prepared by immunoSEQ multiplex PCR; TCRdb keeps only in-frame clonotypes and omits some of them. The table includes some 75,000 clones, approximately 83% detected once. The CDR3 sequence is 16 residues long. The junction had 9 bases not matched to a gene; V was cut back by 0 bases and J by 6 bases. CDR1 and CDR2 (germline): SGDLS, YYNGEE. Autoimmune disease history or systemic immunosuppression disqualified patients. To note about this clone: Its antigen is currently unknown.

Sequenced material: CD4+ or CD8+ T cells sorted from blood, taken in a trial of the OX40 agonist ivuxolimab. The clonotype comes from an adult with an advanced solid tumor such as melanoma, head and neck, liver or kidney cancer. The chain recombines TRBV9 with TRBJ2-3; 8 positions agree with TRBD2. CDR3 amino acids: CASSVESGGGWDTQYF. DNA of the CDR3: TGTGCCAGCAGCGTAGAATCAGGCGGGGGGTGGGATACGCAGTATTTT. Filled out from reference TRBV9 and TRBJ2-3, the complete variable domain reads DSGVTQTPKHLITATGQRVTLRCSPRSGDLSVYWYQQSLDQGLQFLIQYYNGEERAKGNILERFSAQQFPDLHSELNLSSLELGDSALYFCASSVESGGGWDTQYFGPGTRLTVL.